The next 17 T cell receptor beta chains were all read from a single sample in a study of shared clonotypes between healthy human individuals. Profiled with immunoSEQ multiplex PCR; TCRdb holds only in-frame clones, not every one. The sample contains a few million clones, 90% to 95% of which appear only once. What was sequenced was naive CD4+ T cells from PBMCs. Subset defined: CD45RA+ positively selected. The receptors were sampled from a man between 18 and 29 years old in good health. Some clones in this sample may be carry-over from other donors' samples.

The chain links TRBV28 to TRBJ2-4; TRBD2 is a possible D gene (6 bases). Germline V gene sequence: CDR1 MDHEN, CDR2 SYDVKM. Trimming took 5 bases from V and 2 from J, leaving 10 bases between them. The CDR3 covers 14 residues. This CDR3 reads CASSAGPTKNIQYF. CDR3 nucleotides: TGTGCCAGCAGTGCGGGACCGACCAAAAACATTCAGTACTTC.

The chain recombines TRBV5-1 with TRBJ2-3, with 10 nucleotides matching TRBD1. The CDR3 has 14 residues. Germline CDR1 is SGHRS and CDR2 is YFSETQ. V lost 3 bases, J lost 4 bases, and 2 bases stayed unmatched. CDR3 DNA sequence: TGCGCCAGCAGCTCGGGACAGGGGTCAGATACGCAGTATTTT. Its translation: CASSSGQGSDTQYF.

The chain couples TRBV6-6 to TRBJ2-7; no definite D call. The germline gives CDR1 MNHNY, CDR2 SVGAGI (reference sequence). V lost 5 bases to trimming and J lost 3 bases, with 11 bases between them. The length of the CDR3 is 13 residues. The CDR3, as DNA: TGTGCCAGCAGTAAGGGCGGAGTCTACGAGCAGTACTTC. It specifies CASSKGGVYEQYF.

This rearrangement joins TRBV28 to TRBJ2-7; D gene uncertain. The germline V and J ends were trimmed by 2 bases and 3 bases, with 11 bases remaining between them. There are 14 residues in the CDR3. Germline values: CDR1 MDHEN, CDR2 SYDVKM. CDR3 bases: TGTGCCAGCAGTTTACCCGGAGAGGTCTACGAGCAGTACTTC. Its protein product is CASSLPGEVYEQYF.

V gene TRBV5-4 combines with J gene TRBJ2-1, with 9 nucleotides matching TRBD1. The germline gives CDR1 SGHNT, CDR2 YYREEE (reference sequence). The CDR3 sequence is 16 residues long. J gave up 4 bases and V 4 bases, and 9 bases lay outside the gene matches. The CDR3 here is CASSPTGGESYNEQFF. In nucleotides, the CDR3 is TGTGCCAGCAGCCCAACAGGGGGCGAGAGTTACAATGAGCAGTTCTTC.

To note about this clone: Germline and junction disagree at one end, which may indicate a read error. The chain recombines TRBV7-2 with TRBJ2-5; D gene unclear. There are 18 residues in the CDR3. From germline, CDR1 is SGHTA and CDR2 FQGNSA. CDR3 protein: CASSSSALLALYQETQYF. In DNA, the CDR3 is TGTGCCAGCAGCTCCAGCGCGTTGTTGGCTCTCTACCAGGAGACCCAGTACTTC. Full variable domain (outside the CDR3, taken from reference TRBV7-2 and TRBJ2-5): GAGVSQSPSNKVTEKGKDVELRCDPISGHTALYWYRQSLGQGLEFLIYFQGNSAPDKSGLPSDRFSAERTGGSVSTLTIQRTQQEDSAVYLCASSSSALLALYQETQYFGPGTRLLVL.

This chain uses TRBV2 with TRBJ2-1; tentative D call: TRBD2 (6 bases). From germline, CDR1 is SNHLY and CDR2 FYNNEI. The CDR3 sequence is 17 residues long. V was cut by 3 bases and J by 9 bases, with 24 bases left in between. The CDR3 sequence is CASSDWRDPPHNAEQFF. The CDR3 DNA is TGTGCCAGCAGTGATTGGCGGGACCCACCACACAATGCTGAGCAGTTCTTC.

This sequence joins TRBV11-2 and TRBJ2-5, with 9 bases fitting TRBD2. Germline loops: CDR1 SGHAT, CDR2 FQNNGV. V shed 6 bases, J shed 1 base, and the junction held 15 bases outside the gene matches. The length of the CDR3 is 18 residues. In DNA form, the CDR3 reads TGTGCCAGCAGTCGGGGGGTGGCTAGCGGGGACCTCCAAGAGACCCAGTACTTC. This gives the protein CASSRGVASGDLQETQYF.

The chain has TRBV5-1 and TRBJ2-7; D remains ambiguous. Germline loops: CDR1 SGHRS, CDR2 YFSETQ. Trimming removed 4 bases at V and 9 bases at J, with 14 bases between. The CDR3 has 12 amino acids. CDR3 sequence: CASSDLGSWQYF. CDR3 DNA: TGCGCCAGCAGCGACCTCGGGTCATGGCAGTACTTC.

The chain is built from TRBV10-3 and TRBJ1-2; D gene ambiguous. Germline lookup yields CDR1 ENHRY and CDR2 SYGVKD. V shed 10 bases and J shed 3 bases, with 6 bases lying between them. The CDR3 totals 10 residues. The CDR3 reads CATSDYGYTF. The CDR3, as DNA: TGTGCCACATCTGACTATGGCTACACCTTC.

This chain connects TRBV4-1 to TRBJ2-7, with a weak D call TRBD1 (5 bases). V lost 0 bases and J 6 bases, leaving 9 bases between the germline ends. The CDR3 has 13 residues. Germline CDR1 is MGHRA and CDR2 is YSYEKL. The CDR3 DNA follows: TGCGCCAGCAGCCAAGACAATGGGGCCGAGCAGTACTTC. Residues: CASSQDNGAEQYF.

CDR3 DNA: TGCGCCAGCAGCCAAGAGGGACTAGAGCGGGAGACCCAGTACTTC. It translates to CASSQEGLERETQYF. The V and J genes are TRBV4-1 and TRBJ2-5; 8 positions agree with TRBD2. J gave up 5 bases and V 0 bases, and 5 bases lay outside the gene matches. The CDR3 extends over 15 amino acids. CDR1 is MGHRA, CDR2 YSYEKL, per germline.

This chain joins TRBV7-9 and TRBJ2-7; the match to TRBD1 covers 10 bases. Looked up from germline, CDR1 is SEHNR and CDR2 is FQNEAQ (reference sequence). The CDR3 consists of 15 residues. J gave up 2 bases and V 5 bases, and 6 bases lay outside the gene matches. CDR3 bases: TGTGCCAGCAGCCCATGGGACAGGGGCGCCTACGAGCAGTACTTC. It specifies CASSPWDRGAYEQYF. Full variable domain (outside the CDR3, taken from reference TRBV7-9 and TRBJ2-7): DTGVSQNPRHKITKRGQNVTFRCDPISEHNRLYWYRQTLGQGPEFLTYFQNEAQLEKSRLLSDRFSAERPKGSFSTLEIQRTEQGDSAMYLCASSPWDRGAYEQYFGPGTRLTVT.

The rearrangement links TRBV21-1 to TRBJ2-7; no check of the table's D call, TRBD1, against the DNA was made. TRBV21-1 is deemed a pseudogene. This CDR3 contains 13 residues. CDR3 region: CASRFDRGHEQYF. Here the CDR3 DNA reads TGTGCCAGCAGATTCGACAGGGGTCACGAGCAGTACTTC.

The sample holds one count of this clone. The V call is TRBV10-3, the J call TRBJ2-7, with TRBD1 matching over 10 bases. The CDR3 extends over 14 amino acids. After removal of 6 bases from V and 2 bases from J, the junction contained 4 bases not matched to a gene. In germline, CDR1 is ENHRY, CDR2 SYGVKD. The CDR3 reads CAISRQGAAYEQYF. CDR3 nucleotide sequence: TGTGCCATCAGCCGACAGGGGGCAGCCTACGAGCAGTACTTC.

The rearrangement links TRBV7-2 to TRBJ2-3; TRBD2 matches at 7 bases. J lost 4 bases, V lost 1 base, and 8 bases had no gene match. The length of the CDR3 is 16 residues. The germline CDR1 and CDR2 sequences are SGHTA and FQGNSA. In DNA form, the CDR3 reads TGTGCCAGCAGCTTAGGTGGCGGGAGAATCCCAGATACGCAGTATTTT. Its translation: CASSLGGGRIPDTQYF.

The genes are TRBV11-2 and TRBJ1-2, with D possibly TRBD1 on 5 matching bases. V was shortened by 1 base and J by 3 bases, with 12 bases between the two germline ends. CDR1 and CDR2 (germline): SGHAT, FQNNGV. CDR3 length: 15 amino acids. The CDR3, as DNA: TGTGCCAGCAGCTTAGCACCAGGGTTTCACTATGGCTACACCTTC. Translation gives CASSLAPGFHYGYTF.